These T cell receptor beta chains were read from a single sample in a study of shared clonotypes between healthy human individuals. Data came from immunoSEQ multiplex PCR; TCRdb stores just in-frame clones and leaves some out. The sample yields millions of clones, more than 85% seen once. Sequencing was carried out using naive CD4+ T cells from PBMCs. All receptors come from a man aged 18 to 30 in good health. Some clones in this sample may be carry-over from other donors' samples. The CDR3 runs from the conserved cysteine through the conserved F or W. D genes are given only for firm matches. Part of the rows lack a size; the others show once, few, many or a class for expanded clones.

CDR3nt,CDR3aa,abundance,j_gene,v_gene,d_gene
TGTGCCAGCAGTGGAGACTCTCCCCAGCCCCAGCATTTT,CASSGDSPQPQHF,.,TRBJ1-5,TRBV2,.
TGTGCCAGCAGCTCTGCCGGGACACTAACTTACGAGCAGTACTTC,CASSSAGTLTYEQYF,.,TRBJ2-7,TRBV11-2,.
TGTGCCAGCAGCTTAAGGGGGCCGGGTGAGACCCAGTACTTC,CASSLRGPGETQYF,.,TRBJ2-5,TRBV5-4,TRBD1
TGTGCCAGCAGCACCGGACTAGCGCAGGAGCAGTACTTC,CASSTGLAQEQYF,.,TRBJ2-7,TRBV11-2,TRBD2
TGTGCCAGCAGATATGGAGGGACCGGGGAGCTGTTTTTT,CASRYGGTGELFF,.,TRBJ2-2,TRBV11-3,.
TGTGCCAGCAGTCCAACCAGGACAGCTAACTATGGCTACACCTTC,CASSPTRTANYGYTF,.,TRBJ1-2,TRBV4-2,.
TGTGCCACCAGCAGTAAGACAGGGGTTGAGCAGTACTTC,CATSSKTGVEQYF,.,TRBJ2-7,TRBV15,TRBD1
TGCAGCGTTGTTCTGGGAATATCCTACGAGCAGTACTTC,CSVVLGISYEQYF,.,TRBJ2-7,TRBV29-1,.
TGTGCCATCAGTGAGAGCGGGACAGCCCCGCGGAAAGCTTTCTTT,CAISESGTAPRKAFF,.,TRBJ1-1,TRBV10-3,TRBD1
TGTGCCAGCAGTTATTATCCGGGGGACTCCTACGAGCAGTACTTC,CASSYYPGDSYEQYF,.,TRBJ2-7,TRBV6-5,.
TGCGCCAGCAGCTCCGACAGGGGGCTGGGGGCTTTCTTT,CASSSDRGLGAFF,.,TRBJ1-1,TRBV5-1,TRBD1
TGTGCCAGCAGTGGGGGGACAGCGGCTGCAACTAATGAAAAACTGTTTTTT,CASSGGTAAATNEKLFF,.,TRBJ1-4,TRBV6-1,TRBD1
TGTGCCAGCAGCGTAGAATGGGGAGGAGAGACCCAGTACTTC,CASSVEWGGETQYF,.,TRBJ2-5,TRBV9,.
TGTGCCAGCAGCGTGGGACAGGGGGGCGAAAAACTGTTTTTT,CASSVGQGGEKLFF,.,TRBJ1-4,TRBV9,TRBD1
TGCGCCAGCAGCCAAGGCGGGGGAGATACGCAGTATTTT,CASSQGGGDTQYF,.,TRBJ2-3,TRBV4-3,TRBD2
TGTGCCAGCAGACCCGCGGGTGCAGGGGGAAATCAGCCCCAGCATTTT,CASRPAGAGGNQPQHF,once,TRBJ1-5,TRBV28,TRBD1
TGTGCCAGCAGCTCCCCCGGGGTTACTGACGAGCAGTACTTC,CASSSPGVTDEQYF,.,TRBJ2-7,TRBV7-9,.
TGTGCCAGCAGTGGAAAGCGGGGTACCGGGGAGCTGTTTTTT,CASSGKRGTGELFF,once,TRBJ2-2,TRBV2,TRBD2
TGTGCCAGTAGTATGGTAAGCGTATCCTACGAGCAGTACTTC,CASSMVSVSYEQYF,.,TRBJ2-7,TRBV19,.
TGTGCCACCCTCGGATTGGTGCTGGGAGGCTACACCTTC,CATLGLVLGGYTF,.,TRBJ1-2,TRBV25-1,.
TGCGCCAGCAGCCAAGTCGCGGGAAACTATGGCTACACCTTC,CASSQVAGNYGYTF,.,TRBJ1-2,TRBV4-3,.
TGCGCCAGCAGCTTGATGACAGGGGAGGAGACCCAGTACTTC,CASSLMTGEETQYF,once,TRBJ2-5,TRBV5-1,TRBD1
TGCGCCAGCAGCGTACAGGGGGCACGCACTGAAGCTTTCTTT,CASSVQGARTEAFF,.,TRBJ1-1,TRBV5-1,TRBD1
TGTGCCAGCAGCCGCAGGGGGCTTGGCGAAAAACTGTTTTTT,CASSRRGLGEKLFF,once,TRBJ1-4,TRBV11-2,TRBD1
TGCGCCAGCAGCCGATCGGTCGGTGGAAGGGCTAGCGAGCTGAGCGATGAGCAGTTCTTC,CASSRSVGGRASELSDEQFF,.,TRBJ2-1,TRBV4-1,.
TGTGCCAGCAGTTACCCTGGGACAGCTGGAAACACCATATATTTT,CASSYPGTAGNTIYF,.,TRBJ1-3,TRBV28,TRBD1
TGTGCCAGCAGACTACTCGGGACGGGCACCGGGGAGCTGTTTTTT,CASRLLGTGTGELFF,.,TRBJ2-2,TRBV11-2,.
TGTGCCAGCAGCTTATTAACGGGCCGCTCTGGGGCCAACGTCCTGACTTTC,CASSLLTGRSGANVLTF,.,TRBJ2-6,TRBV7-3,.
TGTGCCAGCTCACCAAGGAATTCTGGGAGCTCTGGAAACACCATATATTTT,CASSPRNSGSSGNTIYF,.,TRBJ1-3,TRBV18,.